These T cell receptor beta chains were read from a single sample in a study of identical twins. TCRdb processed the 5' RACE reads anew with MiXCR; each CDR3 protein has one entry. The sample holds hundreds of thousands of distinct CDR3 sequences, approximately 22% seen once. The same specimen was also included in a second study, on T cells expressing NK-cell markers.

Specimen: PBMCs. Receptors were obtained from a woman in her late teens or twenties in good health. Both conserved end residues are part of each CDR3. The D gene is left open where the match is weak. Size values are once, few and many counts, or a class for expanded clones, and some rows have none.

D,size,J,V,CDR3,DNA
-,-,TRBJ1-6,TRBV10-1,CASSQQLNSPLHF,TGCGCCAGCAGCCAGCAACTTAATTCACCCCTCCACTTT
-,many,TRBJ2-1,TRBV5-1,CASSLVLSTHNEQFF,TGCGCCAGCAGCTTGGTGCTATCTACCCACAATGAGCAGTTCTTC
-,few,TRBJ2-7,TRBV6-1,CATLWVNEQYF,TGTGCCACACTATGGGTAAACGAGCAGTACTTC
-,-,TRBJ2-3,TRBV11-2,CASSSLRRASTDTQYF,TGTGCCAGCAGCTCCCTGAGGCGGGCTAGCACAGATACGCAGTATTTT
-,once,TRBJ1-1,TRBV11-2,CASSTRGSSNTEAFF,TGTGCCAGCAGCACCCGGGGCAGCTCGAACACTGAAGCTTTCTTT
TRBD2,few,TRBJ2-1,TRBV12-3/TRBV12-4,CASSPGTSGSSEQFF,TGTGCCAGCAGTCCCGGGACTAGCGGGAGCTCTGAGCAGTTCTTC
TRBD1,few,TRBJ2-1,TRBV18,CASSPRGTDYNEQFF,TGTGCCAGCTCACCACGAGGGACAGACTACAATGAGCAGTTCTTC
-,few,TRBJ1-1,TRBV6-5,CASSYRRQDTEAFF,TGTGCCAGCAGTTACCGGCGTCAGGACACTGAAGCTTTCTTT
-,-,TRBJ2-3,TRBV29-1,CSAGGTPNTDTQYF,TGCAGCGCCGGTGGGACACCCAACACAGATACGCAGTATTTT
-,many,TRBJ1-5,TRBV6-1,CASSPTPPGEGNQPQHF,TGTGCCAGCAGCCCTACTCCTCCGGGTGAGGGCAATCAGCCCCAGCATTTT
-,-,TRBJ2-7,TRBV5-8,CASSSPGGHLYEQYF,TGTGCCAGCAGCTCCCCTGGGGGACACCTCTACGAGCAGTACTTC
-,-,TRBJ1-1,TRBV5-1,CASSLEVSNTEAFF,TGCGCCAGCAGCTTGGAGGTGTCGAACACTGAAGCTTTCTTT
-,many,TRBJ2-1,TRBV3-1,CASSQDYNEQFF,TGTGCCAGCAGCCAAGATTACAATGAGCAGTTCTTC
-,few,TRBJ2-7,TRBV7-3,CASSLSRDTTYEQYF,TGTGCCAGCAGCTTAAGCCGGGACACTACTTACGAGCAGTACTTC
TRBD2,-,TRBJ2-1,TRBV9,CASSLSGGAFEQFF,TGTGCCAGCAGCCTTAGCGGGGGGGCCTTTGAGCAGTTCTTC
TRBD1,few,TRBJ2-6,TRBV10-2,CASSIRWTGNGANVLTF,TGCGCCAGCTCTATCCGATGGACAGGGAACGGGGCCAACGTCCTGACTTTC
-,many,TRBJ2-1,TRBV5-1,CASSTISGSYNEQFF,TGCGCCAGCAGCACAATTAGCGGAAGTTACAATGAGCAGTTCTTC
TRBD1,many,TRBJ2-1,TRBV24-1,CATSDPRGNFDEQFF,TGTGCCACCAGTGATCCCAGGGGGAATTTCGATGAGCAGTTCTTC
-,-,TRBJ1-6,TRBV9,CASSVEGRATYNSPLHF,TGTGCCAGCAGCGTCGAAGGAAGGGCGACCTATAATTCACCCCTCCACTTT
-,-,TRBJ2-1,TRBV6-1,CASSDKLNEQFF,TGTGCCAGCAGTGATAAGCTGAATGAGCAGTTCTTC
-,-,TRBJ2-5,TRBV5-2,CAMGPVGGETQYF,TGTGCCATGGGGCCGGTGGGGGGAGAGACCCAGTACTTC
TRBD2,few,TRBJ2-3,TRBV20-1,CSARDWRGAPTSTDTQYF,TGCAGTGCTAGAGATTGGCGGGGGGCCCCTACTAGCACAGATACGCAGTATTTT
TRBD1,few,TRBJ2-7,TRBV9,CASSVGPQGLTYEQYF,TGTGCCAGCAGCGTAGGGCCACAGGGGTTAACCTACGAGCAGTACTTC
TRBD2,-,TRBJ2-3,TRBV10-1,CASSERGLATDTQYF,TGCGCCAGCAGTGAGAGAGGACTAGCAACGGATACGCAGTATTTT
-,few,TRBJ2-1,TRBV29-1,CSAMTRINEQFF,TGCAGCGCCATGACTAGAATCAATGAGCAGTTCTTC
TRBD2,-,TRBJ2-1,TRBV12-3/TRBV12-4,CASSLSGGANINEQFF,TGTGCCAGCAGTTTGTCCGGGGGGGCAAATATCAATGAGCAGTTCTTC
-,few,TRBJ2-1,TRBV13,CASSLGVQGSGEQFF,TGTGCCAGCAGCTTAGGGGTCCAGGGGAGTGGTGAGCAGTTCTTC
-,-,TRBJ2-5,TRBV7-9,CASSQSRTPIKETQYF,TGTGCCAGCAGCCAAAGTCGGACTCCAATTAAAGAGACCCAGTACTTC
-,few,TRBJ1-5,TRBV6-2/TRBV6-3,CASSYSSGLGNQPQHF,TGTGCCAGCAGTTACTCGTCCGGGCTGGGCAATCAGCCCCAGCATTTT
TRBD2,few,TRBJ2-1,TRBV5-6,CASSPSRSSGGGSSYNEQFF,TGTGCCAGCAGCCCATCCCGTAGTAGCGGGGGGGGGAGCTCCTACAATGAGCAGTTCTTC
-,once,TRBJ2-3,TRBV12-3/TRBV12-4,CASTRLGTHIDTQYF,TGTGCCAGCACCAGGCTCGGGACCCACATAGATACGCAGTATTTT
-,-,TRBJ2-6,TRBV5-8,CASSYGRSGANVLTF,TGTGCCAGCAGCTACGGACGGTCCGGGGCCAACGTCCTGACTTTC
-,few,TRBJ1-2,TRBV20-1,CSARDPLGGYGYTF,TGCAGTGCTAGAGACCCCCTTGGAGGGTATGGCTACACCTTC
-,few,TRBJ1-1,TRBV7-2,CASSYRDRPIAFF,TGTGCCAGCAGCTACCGGGACCGGCCTATAGCTTTCTTT
TRBD2,many,TRBJ2-1,TRBV5-1,CASSLASGPFLAFF,TGCGCCAGCAGCTTGGCTAGCGGCCCATTTTTGGCGTTCTTC
TRBD1,few,TRBJ1-4,TRBV12-3/TRBV12-4,CASSSWTGGIEKLFF,TGTGCCAGCAGTTCCTGGACAGGGGGGATTGAAAAACTGTTTTTT
-,once,TRBJ2-3,TRBV4-3,CASSQEIAQVTDTQYF,TGCGCCAGCAGCCAAGAAATTGCGCAGGTCACAGATACGCAGTATTTT
TRBD2,-,TRBJ2-4,TRBV9,CASSATGGGNIQYF,TGTGCCAGCAGCGCGACCGGGGGAGGGAACATTCAGTACTTC
TRBD2,-,TRBJ2-4,TRBV5-1,CASSLGGLSGLDDQYF,TGCGCCAGCAGCTTGGGTGGCCTGTCAGGACTAGACGATCAGTACTTC
TRBD1,few,TRBJ2-6,TRBV6-5,CASSYLGTGAGANVLTF,TGTGCCAGCAGCTACTTGGGAACAGGGGCTGGGGCCAACGTCCTGACTTTC
TRBD1,few,TRBJ1-6,TRBV11-2,CASSFGQDDNSPLHF,TGTGCCAGCAGCTTCGGACAGGACGATAATTCACCCCTCCACTTT
-,-,TRBJ2-1,TRBV6-2/TRBV6-3,CASSYRGLHRAFSSEQFF,TGTGCCAGCAGTTACCGAGGGTTACACAGGGCGTTTTCTAGTGAGCAGTTCTTC
TRBD2,many,TRBJ2-7,TRBV4-3,CASSQGGTRLYEQYF,TGCGCCAGCAGCCAAGGCGGGACTAGGCTATACGAGCAGTACTTC
-,few,TRBJ2-7,TRBV7-9,CASSLKWEPYEQYF,TGTGCCAGCAGCCTCAAGTGGGAGCCCTACGAGCAGTACTTC
TRBD2,-,TRBJ2-1,TRBV15,CATSRDRGSGNEQFF,TGTGCCACCAGCAGAGATCGGGGTAGCGGGAATGAGCAGTTCTTC
-,few,TRBJ2-6,TRBV18,CASSQGRSGANVLTF,TGTGCCAGCTCACAGGGACGCTCTGGGGCCAACGTCCTGACTTTC
-,few,TRBJ2-7,TRBV20-1,CSARDSLSYEQYF,TGCAGTGCTAGAGACAGCCTTTCTTACGAGCAGTACTTC
TRBD2,-,TRBJ2-3,TRBV9,CASSVTLLAGGTDTQYF,TGTGCCAGCAGCGTAACCCTCCTAGCGGGAGGCACAGATACGCAGTATTTT
-,few,TRBJ1-1,TRBV7-9,CASSPPKSFTEAFF,TGTGCCAGCAGCCCCCCTAAATCGTTCACTGAAGCTTTCTTT
-,few,TRBJ2-7,TRBV9,CASSVGEFHEQYF,TGTGCCAGCAGCGTAGGGGAGTTCCACGAGCAGTACTTC
-,-,TRBJ2-3,TRBV5-1,CASSLVVTSTVNTQYF,TGCGCCAGCAGCTTGGTCGTCACCTCTACGGTGAATACGCAGTATTTT
TRBD2,-,TRBJ2-1,TRBV24-1,CATSSGRAYEQFF,TGTGCCACCAGTAGCGGGAGGGCCTATGAGCAGTTCTTC
-,-,TRBJ2-3,TRBV7-9,CASSLVRSPDTQYF,TGTGCCAGCAGCTTAGTTCGTAGCCCAGATACGCAGTATTTT
-,many,TRBJ2-7,TRBV20-1,CSATGTDYEQYF,TGCAGTGCGACCGGGACCGACTACGAGCAGTACTTC
-,-,TRBJ2-3,TRBV5-1,CASSGGDRADTQYF,TGCGCCAGCAGCGGGGGGGACAGAGCAGATACGCAGTATTTT
TRBD2,few,TRBJ2-6,TRBV10-3,CAIKEGLAGGTGANVLTF,TGTGCCATCAAAGAGGGTCTAGCGGGAGGGACTGGGGCCAACGTCCTGACTTTC
-,-,TRBJ1-1,TRBV12-3/TRBV12-4,CASSKRQVMNTEAFF,TGTGCCAGCAGCAAAAGACAGGTGATGAACACTGAAGCTTTCTTT
-,few,TRBJ2-7,TRBV6-1,CATNPASRSYEQYF,TGTGCCACCAATCCCGCTAGCAGGTCCTACGAGCAGTACTTC
-,-,TRBJ2-2,TRBV20-1,CSARDYRTGNTGELFF,TGCAGTGCTAGAGATTACCGCACGGGAAACACCGGGGAGCTGTTTTTT
-,-,TRBJ2-3,TRBV20-1,CSARARGTSTDTQDF,TGCAGTGCTAGAGCCCGCGGGACGAGCACAGATACGCAGGATTTT